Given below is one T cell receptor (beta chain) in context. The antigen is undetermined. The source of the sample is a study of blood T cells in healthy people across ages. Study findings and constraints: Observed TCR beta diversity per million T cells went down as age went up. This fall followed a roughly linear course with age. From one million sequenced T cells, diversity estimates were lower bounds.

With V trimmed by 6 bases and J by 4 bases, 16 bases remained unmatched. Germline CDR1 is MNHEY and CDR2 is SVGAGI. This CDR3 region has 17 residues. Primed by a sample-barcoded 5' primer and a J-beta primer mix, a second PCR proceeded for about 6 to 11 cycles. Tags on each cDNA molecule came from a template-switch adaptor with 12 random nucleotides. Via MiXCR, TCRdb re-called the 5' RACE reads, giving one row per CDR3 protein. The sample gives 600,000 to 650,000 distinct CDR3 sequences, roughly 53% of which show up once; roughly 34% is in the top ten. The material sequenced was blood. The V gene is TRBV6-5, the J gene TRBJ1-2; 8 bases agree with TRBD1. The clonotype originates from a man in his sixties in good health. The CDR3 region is CASSYTGSTGEGYGYTF. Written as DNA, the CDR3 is TGTGCCAGCAGCTACACCGGATCGACAGGGGAGGGCTATGGCTACACCTTC.